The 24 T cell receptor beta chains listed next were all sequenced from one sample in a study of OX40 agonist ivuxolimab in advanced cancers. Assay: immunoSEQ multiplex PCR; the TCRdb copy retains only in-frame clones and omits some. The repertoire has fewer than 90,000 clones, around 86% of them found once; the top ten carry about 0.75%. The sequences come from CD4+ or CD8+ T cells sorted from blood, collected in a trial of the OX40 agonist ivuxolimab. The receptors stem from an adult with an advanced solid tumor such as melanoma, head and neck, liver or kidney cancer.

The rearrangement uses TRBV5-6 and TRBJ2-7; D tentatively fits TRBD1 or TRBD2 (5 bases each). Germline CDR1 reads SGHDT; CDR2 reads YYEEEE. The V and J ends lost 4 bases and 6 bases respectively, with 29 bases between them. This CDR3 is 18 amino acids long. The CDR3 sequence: CASSPATTSWGPRGEQYF. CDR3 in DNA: TGTGCCAGCAGCCCTGCAACCACAAGCTGGGGACCGCGTGGCGAGCAGTACTTC.

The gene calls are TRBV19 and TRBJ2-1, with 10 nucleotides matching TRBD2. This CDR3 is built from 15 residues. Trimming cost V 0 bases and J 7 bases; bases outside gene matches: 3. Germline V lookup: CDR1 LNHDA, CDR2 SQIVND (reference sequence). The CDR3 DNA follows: TGTGCCAGTAGTATAGATGCTAGCGGGGGTAATGAGCAGTTCTTC. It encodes CASSIDASGGNEQFF.

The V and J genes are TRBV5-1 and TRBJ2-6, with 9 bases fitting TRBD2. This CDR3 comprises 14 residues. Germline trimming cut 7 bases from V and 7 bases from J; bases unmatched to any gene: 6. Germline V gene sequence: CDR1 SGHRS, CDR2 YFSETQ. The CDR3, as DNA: TGCGCCAGCTCCGATAGCGGGGGAGCCAACGTCCTGACTTTC. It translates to CASSDSGGANVLTF.

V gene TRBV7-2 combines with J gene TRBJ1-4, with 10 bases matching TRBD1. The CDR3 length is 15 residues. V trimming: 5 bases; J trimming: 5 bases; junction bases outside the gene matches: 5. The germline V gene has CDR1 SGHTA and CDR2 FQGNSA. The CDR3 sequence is CASSVGGQGNEKLFF. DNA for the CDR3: TGTGCCAGCAGCGTAGGGGGACAGGGGAATGAAAAACTGTTTTTT.

The CDR3 nucleotides are TGTGCCAGCAGCTTAGGTGCAGTTAGGGCAGGTGGCTACACCTTC. Translation: CASSLGAVRAGGYTF. V usage is TRBV11-2 and J usage is TRBJ1-2; D not certain. The germline CDR1 and CDR2 sequences are SGHAT and FQNNGV. The CDR3 totals 15 residues. V lost 1 base and J 7 bases, leaving 16 bases between the germline ends.

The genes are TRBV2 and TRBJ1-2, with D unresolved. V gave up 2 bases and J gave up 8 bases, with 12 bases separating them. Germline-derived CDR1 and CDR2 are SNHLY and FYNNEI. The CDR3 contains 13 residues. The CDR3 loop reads CASSERVNIGYTF. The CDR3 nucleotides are TGTGCCAGCAGTGAAAGGGTGAACATCGGCTACACCTTC. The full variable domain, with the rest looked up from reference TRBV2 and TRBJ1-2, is EPEVTQTPSHQVTQMGQEVILRCVPISNHLYFYWYRQILGQKVEFLVSFYNNEISEKSEIFDDQFSVERPDGSNFTLKIRSTKLEDSAMYFCASSERVNIGYTFGSGTRLTVV.

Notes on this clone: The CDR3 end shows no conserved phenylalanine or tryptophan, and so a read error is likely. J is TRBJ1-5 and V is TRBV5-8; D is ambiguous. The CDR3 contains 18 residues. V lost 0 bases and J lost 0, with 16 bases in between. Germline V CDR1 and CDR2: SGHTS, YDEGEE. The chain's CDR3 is CASSLAYLGTDSNQPQHL. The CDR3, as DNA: TGTGCCAGCAGCTTGGCCTACCTAGGAACCGATAGCAATCAGCCCCAGCATCTT.

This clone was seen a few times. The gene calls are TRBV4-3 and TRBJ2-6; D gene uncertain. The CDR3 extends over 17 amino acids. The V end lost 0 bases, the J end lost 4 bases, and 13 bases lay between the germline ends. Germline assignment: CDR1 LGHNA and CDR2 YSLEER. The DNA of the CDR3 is TGCGCCAGCAGCCAAGAAGGGATCGGTACCGGGGCCAACGTCCTGACTTTC. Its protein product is CASSQEGIGTGANVLTF.

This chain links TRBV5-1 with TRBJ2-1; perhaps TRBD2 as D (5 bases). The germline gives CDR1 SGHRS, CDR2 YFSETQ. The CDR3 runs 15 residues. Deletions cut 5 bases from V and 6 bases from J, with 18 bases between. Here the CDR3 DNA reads TGCGCCAGCAGTTCGTCTAGGGAGTTCGGCAATGAGCAGTTCTTC. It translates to CASSSSREFGNEQFF.

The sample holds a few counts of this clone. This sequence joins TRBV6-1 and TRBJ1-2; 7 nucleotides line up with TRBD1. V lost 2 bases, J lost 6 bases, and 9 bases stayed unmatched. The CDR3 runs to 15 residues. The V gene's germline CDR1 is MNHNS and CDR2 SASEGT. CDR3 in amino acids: CASSEFSGQFDGYTF. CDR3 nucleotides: TGTGCCAGCAGTGAATTCTCGGGACAGTTCGATGGCTACACCTTC.

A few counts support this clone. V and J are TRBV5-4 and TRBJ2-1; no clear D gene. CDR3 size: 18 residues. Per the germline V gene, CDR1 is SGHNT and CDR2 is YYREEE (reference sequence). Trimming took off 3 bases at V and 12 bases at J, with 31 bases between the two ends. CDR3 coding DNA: TGTGCCAGCAGCTCCTTTTCTTTTAGGCCCAATACCCCTAAAGGGCAGTTCTTC. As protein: CASSSFSFRPNTPKGQFF. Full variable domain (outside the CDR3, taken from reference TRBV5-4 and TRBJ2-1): ETGVTQSPTHLIKTRGQQVTLRCSSQSGHNTVSWYQQALGQGPQFIFQYYREEENGRGNFPPRFSGLQFPNYSSELNVNALELDDSALYLCASSSFSFRPNTPKGQFFGPGTRLTVL.

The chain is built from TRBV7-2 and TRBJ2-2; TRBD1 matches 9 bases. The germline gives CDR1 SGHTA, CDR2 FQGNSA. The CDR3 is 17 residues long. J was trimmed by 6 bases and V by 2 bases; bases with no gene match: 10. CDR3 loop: CASSLLRDRDIPGELFF. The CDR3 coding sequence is TGTGCCAGCAGCTTACTTCGGGACAGGGATATTCCCGGGGAGCTGTTTTTT. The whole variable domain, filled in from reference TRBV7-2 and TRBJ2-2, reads GAGVSQSPSNKVTEKGKDVELRCDPISGHTALYWYRQSLGQGLEFLIYFQGNSAPDKSGLPSDRFSAERTGGSVSTLTIQRTQQEDSAVYLCASSLLRDRDIPGELFFGEGSRLTVL.

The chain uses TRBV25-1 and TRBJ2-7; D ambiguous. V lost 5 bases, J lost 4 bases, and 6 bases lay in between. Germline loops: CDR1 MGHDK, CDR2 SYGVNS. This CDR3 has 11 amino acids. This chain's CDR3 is CASSQRYEQYF. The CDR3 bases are TGTGCCAGCAGTCAGAGATACGAGCAGTACTTC.

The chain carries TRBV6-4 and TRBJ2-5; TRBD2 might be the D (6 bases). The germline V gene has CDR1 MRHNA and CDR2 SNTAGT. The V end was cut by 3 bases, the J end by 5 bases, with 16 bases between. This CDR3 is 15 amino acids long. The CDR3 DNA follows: TGTGCCAGCAGTGATAGGAGGGGCCTCGGGGAGACCCAGTACTTC. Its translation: CASSDRRGLGETQYF.

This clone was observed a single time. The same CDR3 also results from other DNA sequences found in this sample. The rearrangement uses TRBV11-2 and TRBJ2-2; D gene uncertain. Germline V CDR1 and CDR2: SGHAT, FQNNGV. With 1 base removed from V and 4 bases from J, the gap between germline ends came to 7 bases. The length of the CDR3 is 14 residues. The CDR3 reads CASSLGVATGELFF. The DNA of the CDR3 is TGTGCCAGCAGCTTAGGAGTGGCCACCGGGGAGCTGTTTTTT.

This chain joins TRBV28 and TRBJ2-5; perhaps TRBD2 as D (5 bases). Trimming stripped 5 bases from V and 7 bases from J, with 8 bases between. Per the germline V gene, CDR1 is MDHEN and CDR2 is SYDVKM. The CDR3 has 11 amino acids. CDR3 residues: CASSLEGTQYF. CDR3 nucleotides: TGTGCCAGCAGTCTTGAGGGGACCCAGTACTTC.

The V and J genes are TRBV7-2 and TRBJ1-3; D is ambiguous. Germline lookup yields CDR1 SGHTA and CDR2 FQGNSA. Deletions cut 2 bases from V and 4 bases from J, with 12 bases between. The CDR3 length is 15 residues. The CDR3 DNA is TGTGCCAGCAGCTTAAAAGGGCATACCGGAAACACCATATATTTT. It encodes CASSLKGHTGNTIYF. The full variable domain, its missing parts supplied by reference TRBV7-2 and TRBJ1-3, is GAGVSQSPSNKVTEKGKDVELRCDPISGHTALYWYRQSLGQGLEFLIYFQGNSAPDKSGLPSDRFSAERTGGSVSTLTIQRTQQEDSAVYLCASSLKGHTGNTIYFGEGSWLTVV.

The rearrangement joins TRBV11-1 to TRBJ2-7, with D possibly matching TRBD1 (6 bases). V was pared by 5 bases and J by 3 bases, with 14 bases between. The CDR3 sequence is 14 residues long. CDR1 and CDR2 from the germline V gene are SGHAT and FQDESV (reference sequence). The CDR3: CASSPTRQVYEQYF. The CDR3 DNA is TGTGCCAGCAGCCCTACACGACAGGTCTACGAGCAGTACTTC.

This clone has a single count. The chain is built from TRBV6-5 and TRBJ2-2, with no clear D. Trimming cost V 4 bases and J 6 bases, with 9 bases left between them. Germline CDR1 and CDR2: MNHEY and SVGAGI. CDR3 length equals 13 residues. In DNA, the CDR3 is TGTGCCAGCAGTTCGGCCGGCGCCGGGGAGCTGTTTTTT. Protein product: CASSSAGAGELFF.

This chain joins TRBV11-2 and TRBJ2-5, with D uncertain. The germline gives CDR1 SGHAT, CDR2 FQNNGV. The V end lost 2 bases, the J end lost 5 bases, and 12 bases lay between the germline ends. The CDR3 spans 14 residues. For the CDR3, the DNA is TGTGCCAGCAGCTTACAGGCCTCCGGGGAGACCCAGTACTTC. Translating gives CASSLQASGETQYF.

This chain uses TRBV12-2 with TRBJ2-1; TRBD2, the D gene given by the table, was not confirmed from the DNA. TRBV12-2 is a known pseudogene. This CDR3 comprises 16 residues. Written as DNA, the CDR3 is TGTGCCAGCAGCCGCGGGACTAGCGGGAGGGTTGGTGAGCAGTTCTTC. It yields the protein CASSRGTSGRVGEQFF.

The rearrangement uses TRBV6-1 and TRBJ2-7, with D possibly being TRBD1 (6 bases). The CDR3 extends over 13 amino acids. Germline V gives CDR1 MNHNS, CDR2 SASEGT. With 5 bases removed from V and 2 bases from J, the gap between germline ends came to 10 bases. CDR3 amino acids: CASSFDRTYEQYF. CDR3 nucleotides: TGTGCCAGCAGTTTCGACAGGACCTACGAGCAGTACTTC.

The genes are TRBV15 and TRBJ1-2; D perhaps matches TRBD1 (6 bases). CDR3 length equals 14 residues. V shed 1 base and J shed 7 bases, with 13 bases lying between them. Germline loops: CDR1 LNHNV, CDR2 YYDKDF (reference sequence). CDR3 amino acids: CATSRGNRVSGYTF. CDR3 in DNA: TGTGCCACCAGCAGAGGGAACAGGGTCTCTGGCTACACCTTC.

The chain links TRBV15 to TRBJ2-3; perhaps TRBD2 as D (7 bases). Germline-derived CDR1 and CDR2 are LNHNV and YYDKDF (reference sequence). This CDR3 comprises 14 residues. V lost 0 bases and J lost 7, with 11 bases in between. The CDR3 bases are TGTGCCACCAGCAGAGACAGGGGAGGGTATACGCAGTATTTT. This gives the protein CATSRDRGGYTQYF.